This T cell receptor (beta chain) was identified during a study of cytomegalovirus exposure and HLA in healthy donors. To note about this clone: Its target is unknown.

Germline CDR1 is LGHNT and CDR2 is FRNRAP. Trimming shortened V by 5 bases and J by 4 bases, and 11 bases separated the two germline ends. The length of the CDR3 is 13 residues. Healthy donors of bone marrow made up the group. Broader study findings: Several V segments, TRBV6-2 and TRBV6-3 among them, could not be told apart and were dropped. Follow-up analysis later connected one missense variant in DCLRE1C with trimming of TCR beta V- and J-genes.

Vbeta (60) and Jbeta (13) primers were used in the PCR. Assay used: immunoSEQ multiplex PCR; TCRdb lists only in-frame clones, some missing. Among more than 95,000 clones listed, over 80% were seen once. Specimen: PBMCs. This receptor was taken from a young man in good health and CMV-seronegative. The chain recombines TRBV12-5 with TRBJ1-2; D might be TRBD1 (5 bases). CDR3 protein: CASGAETVYGYTF. The CDR3 DNA follows: TGTGCTAGTGGTGCTGAGACAGTCTATGGCTACACCTTC.